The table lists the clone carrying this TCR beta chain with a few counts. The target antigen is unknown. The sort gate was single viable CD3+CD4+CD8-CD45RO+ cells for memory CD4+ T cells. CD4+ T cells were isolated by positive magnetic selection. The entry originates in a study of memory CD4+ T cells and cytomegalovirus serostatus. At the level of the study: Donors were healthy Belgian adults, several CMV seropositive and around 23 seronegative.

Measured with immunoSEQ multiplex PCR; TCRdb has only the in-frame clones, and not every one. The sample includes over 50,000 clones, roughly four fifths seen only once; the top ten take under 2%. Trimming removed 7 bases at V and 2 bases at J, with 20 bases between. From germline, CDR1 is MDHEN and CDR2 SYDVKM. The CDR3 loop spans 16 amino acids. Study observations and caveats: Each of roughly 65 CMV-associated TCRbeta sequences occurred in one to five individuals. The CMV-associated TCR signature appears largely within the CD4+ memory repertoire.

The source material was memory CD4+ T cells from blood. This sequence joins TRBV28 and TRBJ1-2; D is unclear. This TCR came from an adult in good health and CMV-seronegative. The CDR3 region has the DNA TGTGCCAGCATCTCGCGTAGGCAGGCCCCCAACTATGGCTACACCTTC. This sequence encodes CASISRRQAPNYGYTF.